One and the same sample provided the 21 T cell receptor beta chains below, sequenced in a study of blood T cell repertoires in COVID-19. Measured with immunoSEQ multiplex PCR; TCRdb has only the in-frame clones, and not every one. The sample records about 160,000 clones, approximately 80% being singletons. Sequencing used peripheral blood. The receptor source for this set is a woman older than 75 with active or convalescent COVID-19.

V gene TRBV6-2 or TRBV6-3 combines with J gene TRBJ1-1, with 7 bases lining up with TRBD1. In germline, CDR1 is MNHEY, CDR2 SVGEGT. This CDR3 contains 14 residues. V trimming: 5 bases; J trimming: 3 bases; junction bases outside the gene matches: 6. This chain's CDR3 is CASSVGGLDTEAFF. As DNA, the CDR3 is TGTGCCAGCAGTGTAGGGGGCTTGGACACTGAAGCTTTCTTT.

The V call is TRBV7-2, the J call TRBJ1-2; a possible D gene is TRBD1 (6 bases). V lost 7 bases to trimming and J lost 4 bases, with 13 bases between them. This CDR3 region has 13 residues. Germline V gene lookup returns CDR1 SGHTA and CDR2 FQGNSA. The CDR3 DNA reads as TGTGCCAGCAAATTACAGGGTATCTATGGCTACACCTTC. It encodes CASKLQGIYGYTF.

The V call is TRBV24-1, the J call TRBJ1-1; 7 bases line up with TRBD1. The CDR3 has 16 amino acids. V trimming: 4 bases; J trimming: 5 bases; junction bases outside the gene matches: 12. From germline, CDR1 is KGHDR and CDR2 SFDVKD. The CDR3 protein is CATSDKGQSHGTEAFF. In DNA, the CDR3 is TGTGCCACCAGTGACAAGGGACAGTCACATGGAACTGAAGCTTTCTTT.

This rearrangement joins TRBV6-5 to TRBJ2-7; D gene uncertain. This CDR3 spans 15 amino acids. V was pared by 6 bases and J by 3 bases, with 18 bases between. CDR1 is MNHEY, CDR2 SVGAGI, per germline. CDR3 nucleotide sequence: TGTGCCAGCAGCCCCGACCGTGCTAGGTTCTACGAGCAGTACTTC. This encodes CASSPDRARFYEQYF.

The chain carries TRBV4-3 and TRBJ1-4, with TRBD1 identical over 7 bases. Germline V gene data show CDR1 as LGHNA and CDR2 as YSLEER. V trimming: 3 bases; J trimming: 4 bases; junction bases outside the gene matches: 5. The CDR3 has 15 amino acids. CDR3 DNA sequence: TGCGCCAGCAGCCAGAACAGGGGTGGTAATGAAAAACTGTTTTTT. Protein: CASSQNRGGNEKLFF.

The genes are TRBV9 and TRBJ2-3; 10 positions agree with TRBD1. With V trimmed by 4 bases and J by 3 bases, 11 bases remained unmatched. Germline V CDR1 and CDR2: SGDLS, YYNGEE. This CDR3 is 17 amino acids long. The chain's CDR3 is CASSYPGTGAGTDTQYF. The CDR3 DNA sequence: TGTGCCAGCAGCTACCCCGGGACAGGGGCCGGGACAGATACGCAGTATTTT.

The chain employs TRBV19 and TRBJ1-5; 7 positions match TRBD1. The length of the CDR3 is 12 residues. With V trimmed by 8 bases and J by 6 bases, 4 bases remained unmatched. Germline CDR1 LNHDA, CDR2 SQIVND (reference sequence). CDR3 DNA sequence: TGTGCCAGTGGGGACAGCCCTCAGCCCCAGCATTTT. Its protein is CASGDSPQPQHF.

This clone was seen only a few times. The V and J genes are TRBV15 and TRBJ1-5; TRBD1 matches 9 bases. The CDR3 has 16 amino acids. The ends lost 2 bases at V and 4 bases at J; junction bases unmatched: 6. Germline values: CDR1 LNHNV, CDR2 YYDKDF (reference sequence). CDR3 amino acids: CATSRPGQGLNQPQHF. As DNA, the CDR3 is TGTGCCACCAGCAGACCTGGACAGGGGCTAAATCAGCCCCAGCATTTT.

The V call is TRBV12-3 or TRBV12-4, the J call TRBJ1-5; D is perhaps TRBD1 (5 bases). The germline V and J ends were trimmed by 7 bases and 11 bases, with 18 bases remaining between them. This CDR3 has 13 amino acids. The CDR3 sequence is CASTERGGQAQHF. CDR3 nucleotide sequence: TGTGCCAGCACCGAAAGGGGTGGGCAGGCCCAGCATTTT.

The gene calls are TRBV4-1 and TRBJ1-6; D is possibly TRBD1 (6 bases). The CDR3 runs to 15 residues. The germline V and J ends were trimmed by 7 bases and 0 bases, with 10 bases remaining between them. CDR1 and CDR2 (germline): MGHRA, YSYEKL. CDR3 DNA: TGCGCCAGCATCAGACAGGTCTCCTATAATTCACCCCTCCACTTT. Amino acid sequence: CASIRQVSYNSPLHF.

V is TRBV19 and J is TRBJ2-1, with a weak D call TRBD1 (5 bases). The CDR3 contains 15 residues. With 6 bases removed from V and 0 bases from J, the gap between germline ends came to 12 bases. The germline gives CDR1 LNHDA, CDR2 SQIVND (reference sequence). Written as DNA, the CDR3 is TGTGCCAGTAGCCAGGGCAGGAGCTCCTACAATGAGCAGTTCTTC. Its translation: CASSQGRSSYNEQFF.

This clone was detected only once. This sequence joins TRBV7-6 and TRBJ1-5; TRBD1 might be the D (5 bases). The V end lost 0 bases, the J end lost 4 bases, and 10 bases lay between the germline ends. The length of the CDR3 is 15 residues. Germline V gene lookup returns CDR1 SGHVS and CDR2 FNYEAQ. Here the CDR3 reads CASSLAQGNNQPQHF. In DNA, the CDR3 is TGTGCCAGCAGCTTAGCGCAGGGTAATAATCAGCCCCAGCATTTT.

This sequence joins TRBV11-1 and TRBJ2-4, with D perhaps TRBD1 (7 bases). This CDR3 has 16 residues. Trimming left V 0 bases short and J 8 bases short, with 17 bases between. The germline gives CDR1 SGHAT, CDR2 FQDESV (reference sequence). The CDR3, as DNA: TGTGCCAGCAGCTTAGCTGGGGACAGAAGGGGGGACATTCAGTACTTC. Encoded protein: CASSLAGDRRGDIQYF. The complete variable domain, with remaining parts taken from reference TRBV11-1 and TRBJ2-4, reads EAEVAQSPRYKITEKSQAVAFWCDPISGHATLYWYRQILGQGPELLVQFQDESVVDDSQLPKDRFSAERLKGVDSTLKIQPAELGDSAMYLCASSLAGDRRGDIQYFGAGTRLSVL.

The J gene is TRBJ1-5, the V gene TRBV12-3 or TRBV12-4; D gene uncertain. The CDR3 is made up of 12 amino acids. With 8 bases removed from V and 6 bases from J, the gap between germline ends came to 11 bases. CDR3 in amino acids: CASGRQTQPQHF. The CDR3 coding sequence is TGTGCCAGCGGGCGACAAACTCAGCCCCAGCATTTT.

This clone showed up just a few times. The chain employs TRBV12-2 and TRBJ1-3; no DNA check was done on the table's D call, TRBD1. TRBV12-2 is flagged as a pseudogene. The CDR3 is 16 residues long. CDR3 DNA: TGTGCAAGTCGCTTAGCGCGGGACAGGGGGCGAGACACCATATATTTT. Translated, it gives CASRLARDRGRDTIYF.

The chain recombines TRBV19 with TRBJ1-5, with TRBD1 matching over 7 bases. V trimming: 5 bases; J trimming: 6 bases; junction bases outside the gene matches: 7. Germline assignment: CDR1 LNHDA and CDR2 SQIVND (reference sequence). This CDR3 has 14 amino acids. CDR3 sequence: CASSATGVGQPQHF. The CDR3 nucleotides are TGTGCCAGTAGTGCCACAGGGGTAGGTCAGCCCCAGCATTTT.

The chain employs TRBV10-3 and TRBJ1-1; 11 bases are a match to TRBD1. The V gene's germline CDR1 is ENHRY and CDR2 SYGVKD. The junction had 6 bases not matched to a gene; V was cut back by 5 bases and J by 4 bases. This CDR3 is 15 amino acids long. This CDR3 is CAISTGQGGGTEAFF. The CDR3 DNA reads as TGTGCCATCAGTACGGGACAGGGGGGTGGCACTGAAGCTTTCTTT.

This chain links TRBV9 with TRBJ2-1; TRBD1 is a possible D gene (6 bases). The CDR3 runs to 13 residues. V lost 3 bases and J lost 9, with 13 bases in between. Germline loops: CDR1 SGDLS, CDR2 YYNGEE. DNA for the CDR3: TGTGCCAGCAGCGACCCCAGGGGTTCTGAGCAGTTCTTC. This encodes CASSDPRGSEQFF.

CDR3 sequence (DNA): TGTGCCACTCGGCCGGGCGGGCCCCAAGAGACCCAGTACTTC. Its translation is CATRPGGPQETQYF. The chain recombines TRBV11-3 with TRBJ2-5; TRBD2 might be the D (5 bases). The ends were cut back, 10 bases at V and 1 base at J, with 16 bases in the middle. The CDR3 is 14 amino acids. The germline V gene encodes CDR1 SGHNT and CDR2 YENEEA. The entire variable domain, with the rest obtained from reference TRBV11-3 and TRBJ2-5, is as follows: EAGVVQSPRYKIIEKKQPVAFWCNPISGHNTLYWYLQNLGQGPELLIRYENEEAVDDSQLPKDRFSAERLKGVDSTLKIQPAELGDSAVYLCATRPGGPQETQYFGPGTRLLVL.

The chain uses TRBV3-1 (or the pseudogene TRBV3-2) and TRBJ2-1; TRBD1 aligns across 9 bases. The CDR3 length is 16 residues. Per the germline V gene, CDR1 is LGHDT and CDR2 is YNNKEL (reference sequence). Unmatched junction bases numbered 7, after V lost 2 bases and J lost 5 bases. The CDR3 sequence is CASSQPQGTGNNEQFF. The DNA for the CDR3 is TGTGCCAGCAGCCAACCACAAGGGACAGGGAACAATGAGCAGTTCTTC.

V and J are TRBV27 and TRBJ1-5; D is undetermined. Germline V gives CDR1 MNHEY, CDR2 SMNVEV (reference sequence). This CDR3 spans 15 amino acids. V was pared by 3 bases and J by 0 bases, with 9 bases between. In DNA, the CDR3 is TGTGCCAGCAGTTTGGCAGTCAATAGCAATCAGCCCCAGCATTTT. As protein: CASSLAVNSNQPQHF.